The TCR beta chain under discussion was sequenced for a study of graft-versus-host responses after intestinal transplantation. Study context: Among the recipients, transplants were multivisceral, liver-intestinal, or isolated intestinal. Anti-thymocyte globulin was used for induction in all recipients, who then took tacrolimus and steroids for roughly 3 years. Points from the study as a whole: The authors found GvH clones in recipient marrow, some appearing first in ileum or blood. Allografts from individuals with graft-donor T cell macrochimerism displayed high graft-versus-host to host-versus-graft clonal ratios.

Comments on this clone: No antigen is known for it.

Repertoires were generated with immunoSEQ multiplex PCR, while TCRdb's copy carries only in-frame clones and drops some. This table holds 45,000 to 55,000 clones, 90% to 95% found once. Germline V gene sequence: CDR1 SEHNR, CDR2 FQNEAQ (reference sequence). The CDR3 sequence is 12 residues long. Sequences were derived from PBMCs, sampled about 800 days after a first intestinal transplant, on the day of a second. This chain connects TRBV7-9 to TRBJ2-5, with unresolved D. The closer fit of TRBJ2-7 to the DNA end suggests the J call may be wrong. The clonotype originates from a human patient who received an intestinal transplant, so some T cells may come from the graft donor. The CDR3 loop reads CASSLRLDEQYF. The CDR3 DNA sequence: TGTGCCAGCAGCTTAAGGCTGGACGAGCAGTACTTC.